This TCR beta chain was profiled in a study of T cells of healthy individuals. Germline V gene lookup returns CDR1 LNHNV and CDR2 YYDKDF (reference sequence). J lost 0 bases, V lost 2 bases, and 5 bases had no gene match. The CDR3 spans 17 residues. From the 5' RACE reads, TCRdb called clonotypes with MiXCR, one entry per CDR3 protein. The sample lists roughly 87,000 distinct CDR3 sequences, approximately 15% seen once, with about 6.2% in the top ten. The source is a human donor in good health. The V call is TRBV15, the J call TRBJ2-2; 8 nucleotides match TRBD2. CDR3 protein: CATSRLRGGANTGELFF. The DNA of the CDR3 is TGTGCCACCAGCAGACTTCGGGGGGGCGCGAACACCGGGGAGCTGTTTTTT.